This T cell receptor beta chain was identified in a study of identical twins (dated by TCRdb to 2016 to 2017). With regard to the full study: TCR alpha and beta repertoires from monozygotic twins, unrelated adults of various ages and cord blood were deep-sequenced to test whether fetal clonotypes persist. Replicate twin experiments were performed at different times using different library preparation protocols to rule out contamination. Study-wide conclusions, independent of this receptor: Zero-insertion analyses could be partly confounded by invariant T cells such as MAIT and iNKT, although diverse VJ usage argued against such confounding for most clonotypes. In beta out-of-frame sequences, excess twin sharing was weaker, because having fewer shared sequences lowered the signal-to-noise ratio. Because the same donors could not be followed over many years, the conclusions relied on cross-sectional statistical analysis. Compared with coincidental sharing between unrelated individuals, out-of-frame TCR alpha sequences shared between twins showed an excess of sequences with low generation probability. Recombination models systematically underestimated out-of-frame TCR alpha sharing in monozygotic twins but agreed with sharing between unrelated individuals. Abundant cord blood beta clonotypes had fewer insertions, young adult naive repertoires showed a similar but weaker trend, and memory repertoires showed no such trend.

The table lists this clonotype with many counts. Its antigen target is currently unknown. The sample holds no much larger clone one base away, and base qualities are not on file. Library preparation was by 5' RACE. Sequencing took place on an Illumina HiSeq 2000. Template switching introduced a universal primer binding site; the final cDNA contained a unique molecular identifier, enabling accurate counting of TCR cDNA molecules. Specific primers in the conserved constant-segment region were used to synthesize first-strand cDNA for the TCR alpha and beta chains. To control for contamination, each cDNA library was double barcoded with a SMART-Mk sample barcode plus Illumina barcodes. TruSeq adapter sequences, together with Illumina sample barcodes, were added in two successive PCR steps. The Illumina HiSeq platform was used with custom primers to sequence TCR alpha and beta cDNA libraries. In the authors' own workflow: MiGEC was used to process raw reads and extract unique molecular identifiers, and MiXCR was used to find CDR3 positions. For each individual, recombination models were inferred using an EM algorithm with the repgenHMM and IGoR tools. The tcR package in R was used for shared clonotype analysis, with sharing normalized by the product of cloneset sizes. To study raw recombination without the effects of thymic and clonal selection, out-of-frame nonproductive sequences were analyzed. TCRdb reprocessed the public reads (quality trimming at Q25 with fastp, clone calling with MiXCR) and kept in-frame beta chains. Rows with a matching CDR3 protein are joined into one entry that keeps the most common DNA and genes. What appears here as the V and J calls and clone size reflects TCRdb's work, not the paper's. The sample contains 300,000 or so distinct CDR3 sequences, roughly 8.6% of them found a single time. Together, the top ten hold around 7.1% of the sample.

Every donor in the study was a healthy Caucasian. The twin cohort consisted of three pairs of female monozygotic twins, all aged about 18 to 30 years. CD4+ and CD8+ T cell populations were isolated with positive isolation kits from Invitrogen. The germline V gene supplies CDR1 SGHRS and CDR2 YFSETQ. Cut back by 4 bases and 6 bases, the V and J ends lie 19 bases apart. The CDR3 numbers 16 residues from cysteine through phenylalanine. Here the CDR3 DNA is all that survives: 48 bases in frame from base 1. Another study also made use of these data, one on yellow fever vaccine responses in identical twins. As that second study puts it: According to the authors, in identical twins the way T cells responded to vaccination appeared partly convergent and partly personalized. The study precisely tracked vaccine-responding T cell clones in identical twins.

Sample: CD8+ T cells sorted from blood. This TCR was sampled from a woman younger than 35 in good health. The chain joins TRBV5-1 to TRBJ1-4; tentative D gene TRBD1, with 5 bases matching. The CDR3 loop reads CASSRFRDPLYEKLFF. The nucleotide sequence is TGCGCCAGCAGCCGATTCCGGGACCCGCTATATGAAAAACTGTTTTTT.